This T cell receptor (delta chain) derives from a study of Vδ1+ human thymocytes. Regarding this clone: The antigen is unknown.

Findings of the study overall: Unlike peripheral blood Vdelta1+ controls, thymic delta-chain sequences included 15% to 25% Vdelta2 and few Vdelta3. Donors shared many TRG clonotypes but few TRD clonotypes. Thymic TRG and TRD repertoires appeared highly polyclonal.

With V trimmed by 2 bases and J by 0 bases, 17 bases remained unmatched. The CDR3 extends over 20 amino acids. Germline CDR1 reads TSWWSYY; CDR2 reads QGS. The sorted cells were CD3+ Vdelta1+ Vdelta2- thymocytes from alphabeta-depleted thymus. Sorted Vdelta1+ thymocytes were about 97% to 99.6% pure. Extracted RNA was reverse transcribed into cDNA. Pooled V-gene forward primers with one constant-region reverse primer generated the CDR3 amplicons by multiplex PCR. TCRdb re-processed the multiplex PCR reads using CATT. The sample has about 55,000 delta-chain clones; 15% to 20% are singletons. This TCR came from a boy in the first two years of life who had congenital heart surgery. This chain joins TRDV1 and TRDJ1; 8 bases line up with TRDD3. Sequencing was performed on Vdelta1+ gamma-delta thymocytes from the thymus. The subset is: FACS-sorted CD3+ TCRalphabeta- TCRVdelta1+ TCRVdelta2- thymocytes. CDR3 bases: TGTGCTCTTGGGGAAAGGACTCTTCCCCATCCTGGGGGAAACACCGATAAACTCATCTTT. Its protein product is CALGERTLPHPGGNTDKLIF.